The 17 T cell receptor beta chains listed next were all sequenced from one sample in a study of human T cells and chemical hapten exposure. Total RNA was extracted from unfractionated whole blood. Individual cDNA molecules received unique molecular identifiers in the library. TCRdb passed the reads through MiXCR, listing each CDR3 protein once. The sample has around 120,000 distinct CDR3 sequences; about 8.9% are singletons. Sequenced: whole blood. These receptors all come from a human donor in good health. Some clones in this sample may be carry-over from other donors' samples.

This clonotype has a single count. The rearrangement uses TRBV7-2 and TRBJ1-2, with no clear D. CDR1 is SGHTA, CDR2 FQGNSA, per germline. The CDR3 covers 13 residues. Trimming took off 6 bases at V and 4 bases at J, with 12 bases between the two ends. The CDR3 nucleotides read TGTGCCAGCAGACTAACAGCGATCTATGGCTACACCTTC. It yields the protein CASRLTAIYGYTF.

This clonotype was seen a handful of times. The chain employs TRBV19 and TRBJ1-5, with D uncertain. The CDR3 spans 15 residues. Germline CDR1 and CDR2: LNHDA and SQIVND (reference sequence). The V and J ends lost 3 bases and 0 bases respectively, with 9 bases between them. CDR3 in amino acids: CASSIAGVSNQPQHF. The CDR3, as DNA: TGTGCCAGTAGTATTGCCGGAGTTAGCAATCAGCCCCAGCATTTT. Looking up the rest from reference TRBV19 and TRBJ1-5 gives the full variable domain: DGGITQSPKYLFRKEGQNVTLSCEQNLNHDAMYWYRQDPGQGLRLIYYSQIVNDFQKGDIAEGYSVSREKKESFPLTVTSAQKNPTAFYLCASSIAGVSNQPQHFGDGTRLSIL.

This clonotype showed up many times. The rearrangement links TRBV7-8 to TRBJ2-6; 8 positions agree with TRBD1. Germline V gene data show CDR1 as SGHVS and CDR2 as FQNEAQ. The CDR3 runs to 16 residues. Trimming cost V 8 bases and J 1 base; bases outside gene matches: 7. CDR3 nucleotides: TGTGCCAGCGGGCAGGGGGCGCGTTCTGGGGCCAACGTCCTGACTTTC. Its translation is CASGQGARSGANVLTF.

J is TRBJ2-5 and V is TRBV6-5; weak D call: TRBD2 (6 bases). The V gene lost 6 bases and the J gene lost 1 base, with 18 bases spanning the gap. This CDR3 region has 16 residues. Germline V gene lookup returns CDR1 MNHEY and CDR2 SVGAGI. The CDR3 is CASSPRSGEIQETQYF. DNA of the CDR3: TGTGCCAGCAGCCCTCGTAGCGGAGAGATCCAAGAGACCCAGTACTTC.

This clonotype occurred a few times. This chain joins TRBV6-2 or TRBV6-3 and TRBJ1-1; 10 bases are shared with TRBD1. V lost 6 bases and J lost 11; bases outside the gene matches: 6. The CDR3 is 12 residues long. The germline CDR1 and CDR2 sequences are MNHEY and SVGEGT. The CDR3 protein is CASSPGTGEAFF. CDR3 in DNA: TGTGCCAGCAGCCCCGGGACAGGGGAGGCTTTCTTT.

This clonotype was observed many times. V is TRBV30 and J is TRBJ2-7; D gene ambiguous. This CDR3 has 12 residues. Germline assignment: CDR1 GTSNPN and CDR2 SVGIG (reference sequence). V lost 0 bases, J lost 1 base, and 4 bases lay in between. CDR3 sequence: CAWSVSSYEQYF. CDR3 DNA sequence: TGTGCCTGGAGTGTCAGTTCCTACGAGCAGTACTTC.

This clonotype was seen more than once but under ten times. The chain employs TRBV6-4 and TRBJ2-2; 7 nucleotides align to TRBD2. The germline V gene encodes CDR1 MRHNA and CDR2 SNTAGT. The CDR3 extends over 18 amino acids. The trim removed 0 bases at V and 1 base at J, leaving 8 bases unmatched. The CDR3 reads CASSDSSSGKMNTGELFF. CDR3 nucleotide sequence: TGTGCCAGCAGTGACTCGTCTAGCGGTAAAATGAACACCGGGGAGCTGTTTTTT.

This clonotype was detected ten times or more. The chain recombines TRBV6-5 with TRBJ1-1; unclear D gene. Germline loops: CDR1 MNHEY, CDR2 SVGAGI. Trimming left V 6 bases short and J 5 bases short, with 19 bases between. This CDR3 spans 15 amino acids. The CDR3 loop reads CASRPGSGIGTEAFF. CDR3 nucleotides: TGTGCCAGCAGACCCGGCTCGGGGATCGGGACTGAAGCTTTCTTT.

About this clonotype itself: This could be a read error, since a much larger clone is one nucleotide away. The chain uses TRBV9 and TRBJ1-1; D ambiguous. The CDR3 spans 14 residues. Trimming shortened V by 0 bases and J by 5 bases, and 11 bases separated the two germline ends. Germline V gene data show CDR1 as SGDLS and CDR2 as YYNGEE. CDR3 sequence: CASSVDSELTEAFF. CDR3 sequence (DNA): TGTGCCAGCAGCGTAGACTCGGAGTTAACTGAAGCTTTCTTT.

The chain uses TRBV14 and TRBJ2-3; D remains ambiguous. Trimming took 5 bases from V and 6 from J, leaving 21 bases between them. The germline V gene has CDR1 SGHDN and CDR2 FVKESK. There are 16 residues in the CDR3. DNA of the CDR3: TGTGCCAGCAGCAACCCCCCGGCGCAATCGGCGGATACGCAGTATTTT. Translated: CASSNPPAQSADTQYF.

The rearrangement joins TRBV6-6 to TRBJ1-6; 12 nucleotides agree with TRBD1. The CDR3 runs 18 residues. The germline CDR1 and CDR2 sequences are MNHNY and SVGAGI (reference sequence). The ends lost 6 bases at V and 0 bases at J; junction bases unmatched: 6. The CDR3 nucleotides are TGTGCCAGCAGCACCGGGACAGGGGGCATCTCCTATAATTCACCCCTCCACTTT. Translating it yields CASSTGTGGISYNSPLHF.

This clonotype was seen at least ten times. The genes are TRBV20-1 and TRBJ1-1; D possibly corresponds to TRBD1 (6 bases). Trimming took 3 bases from V and 1 from J, leaving 12 bases between them. CDR1 and CDR2 (germline): DFQATT, SNEGSKA (reference sequence). There are 14 residues in the CDR3. The CDR3 DNA sequence: TGCAGTGCTAGCAGGGGACCAAGGAACACTGAAGCTTTCTTT. Translation gives CSASRGPRNTEAFF.

This clonotype showed up just a few times. The CDR3: CASQRGGQPQHF. The DNA for the CDR3 is TGTGCCAGCCAAAGGGGCGGGCAGCCCCAGCATTTT. The chain has TRBV12-3 or TRBV12-4 and TRBJ1-5; D is possibly TRBD1 (5 bases). V was clipped by 8 bases and J by 7 bases, with 12 bases between them. The CDR3 totals 12 residues.

About this clonotype: This may arise from a read error, as a much more abundant clone is one base away. The J gene is TRBJ1-2, the V gene TRBV25-1, with 7 bases identical to TRBD1. Germline CDR1 is MGHDK and CDR2 is SYGVNS. V shed 6 bases, J shed 0 bases, and the junction held 7 bases outside the gene matches. The CDR3 contains 15 residues. This CDR3 is CASRGWTGANYGYTF. The CDR3 DNA reads as TGTGCCAGCAGGGGGTGGACAGGAGCTAACTATGGCTACACCTTC.

The V call is TRBV27, the J call TRBJ2-3; 9 nucleotides agree with TRBD2. The CDR3 covers 16 residues. Germline CDR1 MNHEY, CDR2 SMNVEV (reference sequence). J was trimmed by 0 bases and V by 6 bases; bases with no gene match: 7. CDR3 protein: CASSSTTSGSTDTQYF. The CDR3 DNA follows: TGTGCCAGCAGCTCCACGACTAGCGGTAGCACAGATACGCAGTATTTT.

The sample holds many counts of this clonotype. The V call is TRBV7-6, the J call TRBJ1-5, with D maybe TRBD1 (6 bases). CDR3 size: 16 residues. The V end lost 5 bases, the J end lost 4 bases, and 18 bases lay between the germline ends. Germline CDR1 and CDR2: SGHVS and FNYEAQ. The CDR3 coding sequence is TGTGCCAGCAGCGCCACTTCAGGGGTCGGTAATCAGCCCCAGCATTTT. This sequence encodes CASSATSGVGNQPQHF.

This clonotype has only a few counts. The chain has TRBV21-1 and TRBJ2-7; TRBD1, the D gene given by the table, was not confirmed from the DNA. TRBV21-1 is marked as a pseudogene. This CDR3 comprises 16 residues. The DNA of the CDR3 is TGTGCCAGCAGCCCACCCGGGAGTTTAATCCTCCACGAGCAGTACTTC. It translates to CASSPPGSLILHEQYF.